The next 20 T cell receptor beta chains were all read from a single sample in a study of shared clonotypes between healthy human individuals. TCRdb keeps only in-frame clones here, not all; method: immunoSEQ multiplex PCR. The sample shows about 820,000 clones, 80% to 95% of them seen only once. Positive CCR7 selection of CD45RO-negative cells yielded the naive CD8 cells, and terminally differentiated effector memory CD45RA+ cells were excluded. Sequencing was done on a sample of naive CD8+ T cells sorted from blood. The receptors derive from a man aged 25 to 40 in good health.

The V and J genes are TRBV6-1 and TRBJ2-7; the D gene is possibly TRBD1 (6 bases). With 6 bases removed from V and 3 bases from J, the gap between germline ends came to 9 bases. This CDR3 spans 12 amino acids. Per germline, CDR1 MNHNS and CDR2 SASEGT. This CDR3 reads CASRVQGYEQYF. Written as DNA, the CDR3 is TGTGCCAGCAGGGTACAGGGCTACGAGCAGTACTTC.

V usage is TRBV2 and J usage is TRBJ1-1; tentative D call: TRBD1 (5 bases). CDR1 is SNHLY and CDR2 is FYNNEI in the germline V gene. V was pared by 7 bases and J by 4 bases, with 16 bases between. There are 14 residues in the CDR3. CDR3 DNA sequence: TGTGCCAGCATTCCTCATGGGGGTTTCACTGAAGCTTTCTTT. Translating it yields CASIPHGGFTEAFF.

The chain is built from TRBV19 and TRBJ1-4; TRBD1 might be the D (5 bases). V was shortened by 1 base and J by 7 bases, with 10 bases between the two germline ends. CDR1 and CDR2 (germline): LNHDA, SQIVND (reference sequence). CDR3 length: 14 residues. The chain's CDR3 is CASSIVGGIEKLFF. In DNA form, the CDR3 reads TGTGCCAGTAGTATAGTCGGGGGAATTGAAAAACTGTTTTTT.

As for this clone: Additional DNA sequences in this sample encode the identical CDR3. V is TRBV6-6 and J is TRBJ2-5; TRBD1 matches at 9 bases. CDR3 length: 14 amino acids. The germline V gene has CDR1 MNHNY and CDR2 SVGAGI (reference sequence). J lost 2 bases, V lost 6 bases, and 4 bases had no gene match. CDR3 protein: CASSYRGRQETQYF. In nucleotides, the CDR3 is TGTGCCAGCAGCTACAGGGGGCGGCAAGAGACCCAGTACTTC.

There are a few counts of this clone. The chain carries TRBV9 and TRBJ1-5; 7 bases agree with TRBD1. The CDR3 consists of 15 residues. The germline gives CDR1 SGDLS, CDR2 YYNGEE. The trim removed 1 base at V and 1 base at J, leaving 2 bases unmatched. The CDR3 DNA reads as TGTGCCAGCAGCGTAACAGGGGCGAGCAATCAGCCCCAGCATTTT. As protein: CASSVTGASNQPQHF. Full variable domain (remainder filled in from reference TRBV9 and TRBJ1-5): DSGVTQTPKHLITATGQRVTLRCSPRSGDLSVYWYQQSLDQGLQFLIQYYNGEERAKGNILERFSAQQFPDLHSELNLSSLELGDSALYFCASSVTGASNQPQHFGDGTRLSIL.

This clone turned up a few times. V and J are TRBV27 and TRBJ1-5; 8 bases match TRBD1. With V trimmed by 2 bases and J by 5 bases, 5 bases remained unmatched. Germline V CDR1 and CDR2: MNHEY, SMNVEV (reference sequence). There are 15 residues in the CDR3. Here the CDR3 DNA reads TGTGCCAGCAGTTTAGGAGGGACAGGACATCAGCCCCAGCATTTT. Protein sequence: CASSLGGTGHQPQHF.

This chain connects TRBV27 to TRBJ1-5, with D tentatively TRBD1 (6 bases). The germline V gene has CDR1 MNHEY and CDR2 SMNVEV (reference sequence). Trimming removed 5 bases at V and 11 bases at J, with 22 bases between. The CDR3 loop spans 15 amino acids. The CDR3 nucleotides are TGTGCCAGCAGTCCTGATCCACAGGGATCCGCGGCCCAGCATTTT. As protein: CASSPDPQGSAAQHF.

The rearrangement uses TRBV19 and TRBJ1-2, with a weak D call TRBD1 (5 bases). The CDR3 covers 15 residues. Trimming stripped 10 bases from V and 0 bases from J, with 18 bases between. Germline lookup yields CDR1 LNHDA and CDR2 SQIVND (reference sequence). The CDR3 sequence: CATQGSAHSNYGYTF. CDR3 DNA sequence: TGTGCCACCCAGGGATCGGCACACTCTAACTATGGCTACACCTTC.

The chain joins TRBV6-1 to TRBJ1-5; TRBD1 might be the D (6 bases). The CDR3 extends over 15 amino acids. V was clipped by 10 bases and J by 5 bases, with 21 bases between them. In germline, CDR1 is MNHNS, CDR2 SASEGT. CDR3 protein: CATHRRGVYDQPQHF. The CDR3 bases are TGTGCCACCCACCGTAGGGGGGTATACGATCAGCCCCAGCATTTT.

V usage is TRBV2 and J usage is TRBJ2-7, with 7 bases identical to TRBD1. From germline, CDR1 is SNHLY and CDR2 FYNNEI. Trimming cost V 8 bases and J 2 bases; bases outside gene matches: 12. There are 15 residues in the CDR3. CDR3 region: CASGTDKTGPYEQYF. CDR3 bases: TGTGCCAGCGGCACGGATAAGACAGGGCCCTACGAGCAGTACTTC.

The chain is built from TRBV6-1 and TRBJ2-7; either TRBD1 or TRBD2 may supply D (6 bases each). V lost 6 bases to trimming and J lost 5 bases, with 11 bases between them. The CDR3 spans 12 residues. The germline CDR1 and CDR2 sequences are MNHNS and SASEGT. The CDR3 sequence is CASRTGGDEQYF. The CDR3 DNA reads as TGTGCCAGCAGGACAGGAGGGGACGAGCAGTACTTC.

CDR3 in DNA: TGCGCCAGCAGCCACATTTGGGGGGGGCTTGGCGAGCAGTACTTC. Its protein product is CASSHIWGGLGEQYF. The gene calls are TRBV4-1 and TRBJ2-7; D may be TRBD2 (7 bases). CDR1 and CDR2 from the germline V gene are MGHRA and YSYEKL. With 3 bases removed from V and 6 bases from J, the gap between germline ends came to 18 bases. CDR3 length: 15 amino acids.

The J gene is TRBJ1-1, the V gene TRBV5-1, with 8 bases identical to TRBD1. The CDR3 has 15 residues. Trimming at V came to 2 bases and at J to 4 bases, leaving 7 bases not matched to a gene. The germline V gene encodes CDR1 SGHRS and CDR2 YFSETQ. As DNA, the CDR3 is TGCGCCAGCAGCTTTAGACAGGGGAGGACCACTGAAGCTTTCTTT. Translation gives CASSFRQGRTTEAFF.

The chain employs TRBV2 and TRBJ2-7; 9 nucleotides match TRBD1. Trimming cost V 7 bases and J 5 bases; bases outside gene matches: 6. The germline gives CDR1 SNHLY, CDR2 FYNNEI. This CDR3 comprises 13 residues. The CDR3: CASIGTGSHEQYF. For the CDR3, the DNA is TGTGCCAGCATTGGGACAGGGAGCCACGAGCAGTACTTC.

The chain is built from TRBV25-1 and TRBJ2-3; TRBD1 aligns across 8 bases. Germline CDR1 and CDR2: MGHDK and SYGVNS. The CDR3 contains 18 residues. J gave up 3 bases and V 3 bases, and 14 bases lay outside the gene matches. The CDR3 sequence is CASSDPRTGPWRTDTQYF. CDR3 DNA sequence: TGTGCCAGCAGTGACCCACGGACAGGGCCCTGGAGGACAGATACGCAGTATTTT. The whole variable domain, remainder taken from reference TRBV25-1 and TRBJ2-3, is EADIYQTPRYLVIGTGKKITLECSQTMGHDKMYWYQQDPGMELHLIHYSYGVNSTEKGDLSSESTVSRIRTEHFPLTLESARPSHTSQYLCASSDPRTGPWRTDTQYFGPGTRLTVL.

This clone was seen just once. The J gene is TRBJ1-2, the V gene TRBV10-3; TRBD1 matches at 8 bases. CDR3 size: 15 residues. CDR1 is ENHRY, CDR2 SYGVKD, per germline. The trim removed 5 bases at V and 3 bases at J, leaving 8 bases unmatched. CDR3: CAISYSTGGDYGYTF. In DNA, the CDR3 is TGTGCCATCAGTTACTCTACAGGGGGGGACTATGGCTACACCTTC.

The rearrangement joins TRBV5-5 to TRBJ1-1; 7 bases fit TRBD1. The CDR3 runs 16 residues. The germline gives CDR1 SGHKS, CDR2 YYEKEE (reference sequence). The J segment lost 0 bases and the V segment lost 4 bases, leaving 9 bases of the junction unmatched. In nucleotides, the CDR3 is TGTGCCAGCAGCCGGGGACAGAGGGGCCTGAACACTGAAGCTTTCTTT. Translating gives CASSRGQRGLNTEAFF.

The chain employs TRBV11-2 and TRBJ1-1; no clear D gene. CDR3 length: 15 amino acids. Germline CDR1 and CDR2: SGHAT and FQNNGV. V was trimmed by 1 base and J by 1 base, leaving 10 bases between them. CDR3 in DNA: TGTGCCAGCAGCTTAGTTCCAGCGAGGAACACTGAAGCTTTCTTT. Translation gives CASSLVPARNTEAFF.

The chain employs TRBV6-5 and TRBJ2-7; D gene unclear. V was shortened by 8 bases and J by 6 bases, with 8 bases between the two germline ends. Germline V gene sequence: CDR1 MNHEY, CDR2 SVGAGI. There are 10 residues in the CDR3. The CDR3 DNA follows: TGTGCCAGCGGGCTCGGCGAGCAGTACTTC. Translation gives CASGLGEQYF.

The V gene is TRBV6-5, the J gene TRBJ2-2; the D is unclear. Germline assignment: CDR1 MNHEY and CDR2 SVGAGI. Trimming removed 5 bases at V and 8 bases at J, with 12 bases between. The CDR3 extends over 13 amino acids. The CDR3 sequence is CASSPARAGELFF. The CDR3 DNA follows: TGTGCCAGCAGTCCTGCTAGAGCGGGGGAGCTGTTTTTT.